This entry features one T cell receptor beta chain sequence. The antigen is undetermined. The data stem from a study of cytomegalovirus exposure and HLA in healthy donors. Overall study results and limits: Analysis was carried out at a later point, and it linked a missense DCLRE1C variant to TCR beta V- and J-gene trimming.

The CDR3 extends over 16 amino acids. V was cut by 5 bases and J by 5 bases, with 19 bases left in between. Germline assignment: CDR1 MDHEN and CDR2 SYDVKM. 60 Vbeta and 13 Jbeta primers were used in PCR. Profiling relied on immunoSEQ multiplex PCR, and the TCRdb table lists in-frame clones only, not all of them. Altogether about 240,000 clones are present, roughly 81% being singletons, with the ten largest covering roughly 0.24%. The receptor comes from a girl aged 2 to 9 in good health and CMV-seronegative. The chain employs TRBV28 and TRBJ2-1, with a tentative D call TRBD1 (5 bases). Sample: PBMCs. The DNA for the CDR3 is TGTGCCAGCAGTCCCGCCCGATCGACAGCCCACAATGAGCAGTTCTTC. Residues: CASSPARSTAHNEQFF.